The clone carrying this T cell receptor (beta chain) has at least ten counts. Its specificity is unknown. The lymph nodes were axillary draining lymph nodes from breast cancer patients. The V and J ends lost 5 bases and 6 bases, in that order; junction bases with no gene match: 6. The CDR3 spans 14 residues. Germline V gene data show CDR1 as SEHNR and CDR2 as FQNEAQ (reference sequence). These data belong to a study of breast tumors, draining lymph nodes, adjacent tissues. Whole-study findings and limits: The data were judged consistent with most tumor T cells coming from lymph node and expanding in tumor. Tumor repertoires ranked between lymph nodes and nontumor tissue in diversity, with V and J gene preferences. Tumor T cell lymph node origin was a supported hypothesis, not proven. Tumor and nontumor repertoires were significantly more similar in luminal-like than in basal-like breast cancer.

TCRdb re-derived calls from the multiplex PCR reads in MiXCR, one entry per CDR3 protein. The sample has roughly 220,000 distinct CDR3 sequences; under 35% are singletons. The J gene is TRBJ2-3, the V gene TRBV7-9, with TRBD1 matching over 9 bases. The sample taken for sequencing was axillary lymph node tissue. The source is a female donor with breast cancer. Some clones in this sample may be carry-over from other donors' samples. The CDR3 DNA follows: TGTGCCAGCAGCGCAGGGACAGGGTTCGATACGCAGTATTTT. Its protein is CASSAGTGFDTQYF.